Listed here is a single T cell receptor beta chain. Germline V gene data show CDR1 as LNHDA and CDR2 as SQIVND (reference sequence). This CDR3 comprises 15 residues. Trimming left V 5 bases short and J 5 bases short, with 18 bases between. Stated time point: pre-treatment sample, taken before nivolumab and TIL therapy. Sequencing used immunoSEQ v3. Profiling relied on immunoSEQ multiplex PCR, and the TCRdb table lists in-frame clones only, not all of them. The sample has tens of thousands of clones, about four fifths seen once. The source of the sample is a study of TIL therapy for anti-PD-1-resistant metastatic lung cancer. Study overall: Tumors carried a median roughly 1.6 non-synonymous mutations per megabase.

This receptor was obtained from a person aged 25 to 80 with non-small cell lung cancer. The chain couples TRBV19 to TRBJ1-2; tentatively, D is TRBD1 (5 bases). Specimen: blood, collected at baseline. In nucleotides, the CDR3 is TGTGCCAGTAGTCCGCCCCGGTCCGGGGGATATGGCTACACCTTC. Protein: CASSPPRSGGYGYTF. Drawing the rest from reference TRBV19 and TRBJ1-2, the complete variable domain is DGGITQSPKYLFRKEGQNVTLSCEQNLNHDAMYWYRQDPGQGLRLIYYSQIVNDFQKGDIAEGYSVSREKKESFPLTVTSAQKNPTAFYLCASSPPRSGGYGYTFGSGTRLTVV.